This TCR beta chain is drawn from a study of monozygotic twins with cystic fibrosis. Study results and caveats: Nucleotide-identical clonotype sharing was significantly higher within monozygotic CF twin pairs than between unrelated CF individuals. Co-twins had the most similar V usage for 13 of 16 pairs, J for 8. Median Simpson clonality of approximately 0.009 suggested naive T cells predominated.

Only in-frame clones appear in the TCRdb table, and some are missing; sequencing was by immunoSEQ multiplex PCR. This repertoire shows about 16,000 clones, 96% found once; its top ten account for around 0.61%. Comment on this clone: No antigen is known for it.

CDR1 is SEHNR and CDR2 is FQNEAQ in the germline V gene (reference sequence). V lost 0 bases and J lost 4, with 16 bases in between. This CDR3 comprises 16 residues. This clonotype was obtained from a girl aged 2-10 years with cystic fibrosis. This chain joins TRBV7-9 and TRBJ2-7; D is perhaps TRBD2 (6 bases). The sample consisted of blood. As DNA, the CDR3 is TGTGCCAGCAGCTTAGCGTTGGGCGGGGTACCGTACGAGCAGTACTTC. It codes for CASSLALGGVPYEQYF.